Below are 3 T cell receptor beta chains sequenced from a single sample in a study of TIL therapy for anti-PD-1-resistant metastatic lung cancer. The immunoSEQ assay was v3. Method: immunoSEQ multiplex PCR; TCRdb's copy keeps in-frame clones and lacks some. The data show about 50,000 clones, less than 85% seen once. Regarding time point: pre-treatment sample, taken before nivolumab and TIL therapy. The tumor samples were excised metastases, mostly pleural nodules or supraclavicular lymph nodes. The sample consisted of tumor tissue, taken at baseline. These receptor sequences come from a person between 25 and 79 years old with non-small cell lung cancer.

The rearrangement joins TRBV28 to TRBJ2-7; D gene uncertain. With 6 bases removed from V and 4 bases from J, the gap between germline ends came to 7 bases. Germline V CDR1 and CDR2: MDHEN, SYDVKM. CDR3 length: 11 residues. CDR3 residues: CASRRWYEQYF. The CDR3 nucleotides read TGTGCCAGCAGAAGATGGTACGAGCAGTACTTC.

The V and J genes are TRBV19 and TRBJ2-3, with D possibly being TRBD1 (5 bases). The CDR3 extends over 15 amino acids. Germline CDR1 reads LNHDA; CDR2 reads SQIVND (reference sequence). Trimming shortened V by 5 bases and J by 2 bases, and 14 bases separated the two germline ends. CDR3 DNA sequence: TGTGCCAGTAGTCGCATGGACAAAATCACAGATACGCAGTATTTT. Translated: CASSRMDKITDTQYF.

The CDR3 coding sequence is TGTGCCAGCAGCTTATCGAGGGGTTTTAGGCAGCCCCAGCATTTT. Residues: CASSLSRGFRQPQHF. V and J are TRBV7-2 and TRBJ1-5; D might be TRBD1 (5 bases). The CDR3 covers 15 residues. V gave up 2 bases and J gave up 7 bases, with 15 bases separating them. CDR1 and CDR2 from the germline V gene are SGHTA and FQGNSA.